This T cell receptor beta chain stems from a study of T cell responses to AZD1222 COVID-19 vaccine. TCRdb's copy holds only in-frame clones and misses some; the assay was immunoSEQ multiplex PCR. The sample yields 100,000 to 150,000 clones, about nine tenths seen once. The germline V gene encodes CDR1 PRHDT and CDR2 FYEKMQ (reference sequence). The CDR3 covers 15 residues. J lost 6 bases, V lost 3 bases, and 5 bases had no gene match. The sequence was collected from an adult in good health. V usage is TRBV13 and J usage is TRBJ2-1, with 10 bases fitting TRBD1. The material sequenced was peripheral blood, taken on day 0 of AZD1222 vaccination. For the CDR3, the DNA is TGTGCCAGCAGCTTCCGGGACAGGGGAGGCAATGAGCAGTTCTTC. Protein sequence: CASSFRDRGGNEQFF.